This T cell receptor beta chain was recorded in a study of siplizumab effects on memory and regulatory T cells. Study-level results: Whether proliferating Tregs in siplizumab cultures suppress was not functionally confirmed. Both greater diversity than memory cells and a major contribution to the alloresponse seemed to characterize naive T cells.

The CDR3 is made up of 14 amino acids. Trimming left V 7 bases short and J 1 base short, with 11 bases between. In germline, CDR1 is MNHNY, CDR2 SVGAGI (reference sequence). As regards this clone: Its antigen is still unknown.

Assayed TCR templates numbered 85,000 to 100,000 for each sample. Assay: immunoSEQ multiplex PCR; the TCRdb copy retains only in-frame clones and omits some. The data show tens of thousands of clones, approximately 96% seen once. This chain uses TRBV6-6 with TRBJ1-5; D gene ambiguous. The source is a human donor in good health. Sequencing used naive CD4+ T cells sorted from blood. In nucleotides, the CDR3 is TGTGCCAGCACCTGGGGAGGGAGCAATCAGCCCCAGCATTTT. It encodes CASTWGGSNQPQHF.